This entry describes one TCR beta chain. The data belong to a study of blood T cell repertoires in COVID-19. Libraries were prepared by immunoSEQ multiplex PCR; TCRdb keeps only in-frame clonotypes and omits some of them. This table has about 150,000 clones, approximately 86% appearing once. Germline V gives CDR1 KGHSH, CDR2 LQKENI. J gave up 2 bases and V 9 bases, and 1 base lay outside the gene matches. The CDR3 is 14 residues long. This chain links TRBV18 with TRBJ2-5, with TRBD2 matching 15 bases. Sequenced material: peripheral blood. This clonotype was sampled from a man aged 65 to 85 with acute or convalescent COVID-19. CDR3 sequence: CASGTSGRQETQYF. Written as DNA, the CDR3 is TGTGCCAGTGGGACTAGCGGGAGGCAAGAGACCCAGTACTTC.